The rows below give T cell receptor beta chains drawn from one sample of a study of blood T cell repertoires in COVID-19. TCRdb keeps only in-frame clones here, not all; method: immunoSEQ multiplex PCR. Here the sample spans about 82,000 clones, approximately 82% being singletons. The sequencing input was peripheral blood. The receptors derive from a woman aged 55-75 years with acute or convalescent COVID-19. CDR3s include the opening cysteine and the closing phenylalanine or tryptophan. The D gene is left open where the match is weak. Size values are once, few and many counts, or a class for expanded clones, and some rows have none.

j_call: TRBJ1-1; v_call: TRBV12-3/TRBV12-4; d_call: NA; clone_size: NA; cdr3_nt: TGTGCCAGCACACGGGGAGGGTACACTGAAGCTTTCTTT; cdr3_aa: CASTRGGYTEAFF
j_call: TRBJ2-7; v_call: TRBV6-1; d_call: TRBD2; clone_size: NA; cdr3_nt: TGTGCCAGCAGTGACTTACTAGCGGGAGTAATTGGCTACGAGCAGTACTTC; cdr3_aa: CASSDLLAGVIGYEQYF
j_call: TRBJ2-2; v_call: TRBV5-1; d_call: NA; clone_size: NA; cdr3_nt: TGCGCCAGCAGCTTGGACGGAGTCAACACCGGGGAGCTGTTTTTT; cdr3_aa: CASSLDGVNTGELFF
j_call: TRBJ1-3; v_call: TRBV5-1; d_call: TRBD1; clone_size: NA; cdr3_nt: TGCGCCAGCAGCTCGGATACCGGGACAGGGTACAACACCATATATTTT; cdr3_aa: CASSSDTGTGYNTIYF
j_call: TRBJ1-6; v_call: TRBV5-1; d_call: TRBD1; clone_size: NA; cdr3_nt: TGCGCCAGCAGCTTGGATGGACAGGGGGACTCACCCCTCCACTTT; cdr3_aa: CASSLDGQGDSPLHF
j_call: TRBJ1-3; v_call: TRBV2; d_call: TRBD1; clone_size: once; cdr3_nt: TGTGCCAGCAGCGTTCCCCGGGACAGGGAATTGGACCGGTCAGGAAACACCATATATTTT; cdr3_aa: CASSVPRDRELDRSGNTIYF
j_call: TRBJ1-5; v_call: TRBV10-2; d_call: NA; clone_size: NA; cdr3_nt: TGCGCCAGCAGTCCTCCCCCCCCCGGTTATAGCAATCAGCCCCAGCATTTT; cdr3_aa: CASSPPPPGYSNQPQHF
j_call: TRBJ1-2; v_call: TRBV6-6; d_call: NA; clone_size: few; cdr3_nt: TGTGCCAGCAGTTCCTACGAAACAGTTTACTATGGCTACACCTTC; cdr3_aa: CASSSYETVYYGYTF
j_call: TRBJ2-2; v_call: TRBV24-1; d_call: TRBD2; clone_size: once; cdr3_nt: TGTGCCACCAGTGACTGGACTAGGAACTCCGGGGAGCTGTTTTTT; cdr3_aa: CATSDWTRNSGELFF
j_call: TRBJ1-2; v_call: TRBV18; d_call: TRBD1; clone_size: NA; cdr3_nt: TGTGCCAGCTCACGGGAACAGGGGGCTGATGGCTACACCTTC; cdr3_aa: CASSREQGADGYTF
j_call: TRBJ1-2; v_call: TRBV28; d_call: NA; clone_size: NA; cdr3_nt: TGTGCCAGCAGTGGCGCCTTCGGAGGGTATGGCTACACCTTC; cdr3_aa: CASSGAFGGYGYTF
j_call: TRBJ2-7; v_call: TRBV5-1; d_call: TRBD1; clone_size: NA; cdr3_nt: TGCGCCAGCAGCTTGGCCGGGACAGGGGGCTTGTACGAGCAGTACTTC; cdr3_aa: CASSLAGTGGLYEQYF
j_call: TRBJ1-1; v_call: TRBV7-2; d_call: NA; clone_size: NA; cdr3_nt: TGTGCCAGCAGCTTAGTCTTTTGGGGGGGGACTGAAGCTTTCTTT; cdr3_aa: CASSLVFWGGTEAFF
j_call: TRBJ2-7; v_call: TRBV5-1; d_call: TRBD2; clone_size: NA; cdr3_nt: TGCGCCAGCAGCCCGGGGGGGACTAGCGGGAAGGAGCAGTACTTC; cdr3_aa: CASSPGGTSGKEQYF
j_call: TRBJ2-3; v_call: TRBV13; d_call: TRBD1; clone_size: NA; cdr3_nt: TGTGCCAGCAGCTACAGACAGGGGCGAGGGGGTTTCGGGAGCACAGATACGCAGTATTTT; cdr3_aa: CASSYRQGRGGFGSTDTQYF
j_call: TRBJ1-5; v_call: TRBV30; d_call: NA; clone_size: once; cdr3_nt: TGTGCCTGGAGACCACCCGGGACATTTAGCAATCAGCCCCAGCATTTT; cdr3_aa: CAWRPPGTFSNQPQHF
j_call: TRBJ1-2; v_call: TRBV9; d_call: NA; clone_size: few; cdr3_nt: TGTGCCAGCGGCAGGGATTCTTATGGCTACACCTTC; cdr3_aa: CASGRDSYGYTF
j_call: TRBJ1-2; v_call: TRBV15; d_call: TRBD1; clone_size: NA; cdr3_nt: TGTGCCACCAGCGTGGGACAGGGGAGTAACTATGGCTACACCTTC; cdr3_aa: CATSVGQGSNYGYTF
j_call: TRBJ2-1; v_call: TRBV24-1; d_call: NA; clone_size: NA; cdr3_nt: TGTGCCACCAGTGACGATGCTAGCGCAAAAGCCTACAATGAGCAGTTCTTC; cdr3_aa: CATSDDASAKAYNEQFF
j_call: TRBJ2-7; v_call: TRBV7-8; d_call: TRBD1; clone_size: once; cdr3_nt: TGTGCCAGCAGTTGGACCGGGACAGACTACGAGCAGTACTTC; cdr3_aa: CASSWTGTDYEQYF
j_call: TRBJ2-3; v_call: TRBV11-2; d_call: TRBD2; clone_size: few; cdr3_nt: TGTGCCAGCAGCCAGACTAGCGGGAGAGGGGCAGATACGCAGTATTTT; cdr3_aa: CASSQTSGRGADTQYF
j_call: TRBJ2-1; v_call: TRBV9; d_call: TRBD1; clone_size: NA; cdr3_nt: TGTGCCAGCAGCGTAGGGACAGGGATGTCAAAACTCTACAATGAGCAGTTCTTC; cdr3_aa: CASSVGTGMSKLYNEQFF
j_call: TRBJ2-1; v_call: TRBV10-3; d_call: NA; clone_size: NA; cdr3_nt: TGTGCCATCAGTGGACAGCGTAGCTCCTACAATGAGCAGTTCTTC; cdr3_aa: CAISGQRSSYNEQFF
j_call: TRBJ1-6; v_call: TRBV9; d_call: TRBD1; clone_size: NA; cdr3_nt: TGTGCCTGCAGCGTAGTTGTGGAGGGGGCTGGGGACCTCCATGGGGGATATAATTCACCCCTCCACTTT; cdr3_aa: CACSVVVEGAGDLHGGYNSPLHF
j_call: TRBJ1-6; v_call: TRBV30; d_call: NA; clone_size: NA; cdr3_nt: TGTGCCTGGAGTTTCAGTCAGGGGCTAAATTCACCCCTCCACTTT; cdr3_aa: CAWSFSQGLNSPLHF
j_call: TRBJ2-7; v_call: TRBV7-9; d_call: TRBD1; clone_size: few; cdr3_nt: TGTGCCAGCAGCTTTCGGACAGGGCAATACGAGCAGTACTTC; cdr3_aa: CASSFRTGQYEQYF
j_call: TRBJ1-6; v_call: TRBV6-1; d_call: NA; clone_size: NA; cdr3_nt: TGTGCCAGCAAGGACGGGGGTGGTAATTCACCCCTCCACTTT; cdr3_aa: CASKDGGGNSPLHF
j_call: TRBJ2-3; v_call: TRBV6-5; d_call: TRBD2; clone_size: NA; cdr3_nt: TGTGCCAGCAGGGGTACTAGCGCCACAGATACGCAGTATTTT; cdr3_aa: CASRGTSATDTQYF
j_call: TRBJ1-2; v_call: TRBV30; d_call: NA; clone_size: NA; cdr3_nt: TGTGCCCGAACAGCCGAATCTAACTATGGCTACACCTTC; cdr3_aa: CARTAESNYGYTF
j_call: TRBJ2-5; v_call: TRBV7-9; d_call: TRBD2; clone_size: NA; cdr3_nt: TGTGCCAGCAGTAGGACTAGCGGCTACCAAGAGACCCAGTACTTC; cdr3_aa: CASSRTSGYQETQYF
j_call: TRBJ1-2; v_call: TRBV30; d_call: NA; clone_size: NA; cdr3_nt: TGTGCCTGGAGTGTACTCGGGAACTATGGCTACACCTTC; cdr3_aa: CAWSVLGNYGYTF
j_call: TRBJ2-1; v_call: TRBV28; d_call: NA; clone_size: NA; cdr3_nt: TGTGCCAGCAGTTCGTTATCGGGGCGCGGGGCGTACAATGAGCAGTTCTTC; cdr3_aa: CASSSLSGRGAYNEQFF
j_call: TRBJ2-3; v_call: TRBV6-5; d_call: NA; clone_size: NA; cdr3_nt: TGTGCCAGCAGTTACTCGATAGGGGAAGATACGCAGTATTTT; cdr3_aa: CASSYSIGEDTQYF
j_call: TRBJ2-7; v_call: TRBV5-1; d_call: TRBD1; clone_size: NA; cdr3_nt: TGCGCCAGCAGCCCCCGGGACAGGTCAGCAATCTACGAGCAGTACTTC; cdr3_aa: CASSPRDRSAIYEQYF
j_call: TRBJ1-2; v_call: TRBV6-5; d_call: TRBD1; clone_size: NA; cdr3_nt: TGTGCCAGCAGAGGACAGGCCTATGGCTACACCTTC; cdr3_aa: CASRGQAYGYTF
j_call: TRBJ1-2; v_call: TRBV30; d_call: NA; clone_size: NA; cdr3_nt: TGTGCCTGGAGTGTGATGATCAACACATATGGCTACACCTTC; cdr3_aa: CAWSVMINTYGYTF
j_call: TRBJ2-7; v_call: TRBV2; d_call: TRBD2; clone_size: NA; cdr3_nt: TGTGCCAGCAGTGTCCCGGCGGGAGGTTCGCCCCCCCATTATGGGCAGTACTTC; cdr3_aa: CASSVPAGGSPPHYGQYF
j_call: TRBJ2-4; v_call: TRBV11-3; d_call: TRBD2; clone_size: NA; cdr3_nt: TGTGCCAGCAGACCCCTAGCGGGACGAGCCAAAAACATTCAGTACTTC; cdr3_aa: CASRPLAGRAKNIQYF
j_call: TRBJ1-2; v_call: TRBV6-5; d_call: TRBD1; clone_size: NA; cdr3_nt: TGTGCCAGCAGTTACTCGAAAGGGGGCGGAAACTATGGCTACACCTTC; cdr3_aa: CASSYSKGGGNYGYTF
j_call: TRBJ2-5; v_call: TRBV11-3; d_call: TRBD2; clone_size: NA; cdr3_nt: TGTGCCAGCAGCTTAGGGGTTAGCGGGGGCTTCCAAGAGACCCAGTACTTC; cdr3_aa: CASSLGVSGGFQETQYF
j_call: TRBJ2-1; v_call: TRBV7-9; d_call: TRBD2; clone_size: few; cdr3_nt: TGTGCCAGCAGCGCCCCGCGGCTAGCGGAAACCCTCTCCTACAATGAGCAGTTCTTC; cdr3_aa: CASSAPRLAETLSYNEQFF
j_call: TRBJ1-2; v_call: TRBV4-2; d_call: NA; clone_size: NA; cdr3_nt: TGTGCCAGCAGCCAAGATGCGGGGCGAGATGGCTACACCTTC; cdr3_aa: CASSQDAGRDGYTF
j_call: TRBJ1-1; v_call: TRBV3-1/TRBV3-2; d_call: NA; clone_size: once; cdr3_nt: TGTGCCAGCAGCCAAGGTCAGGGTCGGATCACTGAAGCTTTCTTT; cdr3_aa: CASSQGQGRITEAFF
j_call: TRBJ2-7; v_call: TRBV6-5; d_call: TRBD1; clone_size: NA; cdr3_nt: TGTGCCAGCAGTTACTCGCAATCGGGGACAGGGAACGAGCAGTACTTC; cdr3_aa: CASSYSQSGTGNEQYF
j_call: TRBJ2-1; v_call: TRBV11-2; d_call: TRBD1; clone_size: NA; cdr3_nt: TGTGCCAGCAGTACCAGGACAGGACACTCCTACAATGAGCAGTTCTTC; cdr3_aa: CASSTRTGHSYNEQFF
j_call: TRBJ1-5; v_call: TRBV27; d_call: NA; clone_size: NA; cdr3_nt: TGTGCCAGCAGTTTATCGGGGGGATATCAGCCCCAGCATTTT; cdr3_aa: CASSLSGGYQPQHF
j_call: TRBJ1-5; v_call: TRBV6-2/TRBV6-3; d_call: NA; clone_size: NA; cdr3_nt: TGTGCCAGCAGTTACATACAGGATAGCAATCAGCCCCAGCATTTT; cdr3_aa: CASSYIQDSNQPQHF
j_call: TRBJ1-1; v_call: TRBV7-8; d_call: TRBD1; clone_size: NA; cdr3_nt: TGTGCCAGCAGCTTCCAGGGGGCGATTTTGACTGAAGCTTTCTTT; cdr3_aa: CASSFQGAILTEAFF
j_call: TRBJ1-5; v_call: TRBV13; d_call: TRBD1; clone_size: NA; cdr3_nt: TGTGCCAGCAGCTTCGGGACAGGGGGCGGGGAGCCCCAGCATTTT; cdr3_aa: CASSFGTGGGEPQHF
j_call: TRBJ1-4; v_call: TRBV11-2; d_call: TRBD1; clone_size: NA; cdr3_nt: TGTGCCAGCAGTTCCGGGACAGGGGGTTATCTTGAAAAACTGTTTTTT; cdr3_aa: CASSSGTGGYLEKLFF